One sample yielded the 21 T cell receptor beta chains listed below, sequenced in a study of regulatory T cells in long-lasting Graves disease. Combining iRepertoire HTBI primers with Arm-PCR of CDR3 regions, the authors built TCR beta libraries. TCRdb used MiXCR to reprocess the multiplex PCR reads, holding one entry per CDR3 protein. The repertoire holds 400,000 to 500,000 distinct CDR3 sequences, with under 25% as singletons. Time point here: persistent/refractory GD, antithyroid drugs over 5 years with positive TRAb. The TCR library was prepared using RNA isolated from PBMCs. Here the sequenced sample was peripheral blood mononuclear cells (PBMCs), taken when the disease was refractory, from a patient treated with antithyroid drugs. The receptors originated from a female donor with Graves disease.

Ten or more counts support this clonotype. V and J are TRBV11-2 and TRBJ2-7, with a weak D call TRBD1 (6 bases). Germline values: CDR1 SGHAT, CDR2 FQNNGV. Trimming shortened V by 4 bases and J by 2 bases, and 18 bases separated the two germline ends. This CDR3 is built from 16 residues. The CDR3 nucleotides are TGTGCCAGCAGCTACTCCGGGACACCCGGGCCCTACGAGCAGTACTTC. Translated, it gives CASSYSGTPGPYEQYF.

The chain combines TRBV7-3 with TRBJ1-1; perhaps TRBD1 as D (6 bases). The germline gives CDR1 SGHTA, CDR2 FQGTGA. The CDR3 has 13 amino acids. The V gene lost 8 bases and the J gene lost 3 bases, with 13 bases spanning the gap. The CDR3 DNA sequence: TGTGCCAGCCGGCAGGGACAATACACTGAAGCTTTCTTT. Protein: CASRQGQYTEAFF.

This CDR3 is CSASRDRRTHQETQYF. CDR3 DNA: TGCAGTGCTAGTCGGGACAGGCGTACCCACCAAGAGACCCAGTACTTC. This sequence joins TRBV20-1 and TRBJ2-5; 8 bases align to TRBD1. J lost 0 bases, V lost 3 bases, and 9 bases had no gene match. Per germline, CDR1 DFQATT and CDR2 SNEGSKA (reference sequence). The CDR3 is 16 residues long.

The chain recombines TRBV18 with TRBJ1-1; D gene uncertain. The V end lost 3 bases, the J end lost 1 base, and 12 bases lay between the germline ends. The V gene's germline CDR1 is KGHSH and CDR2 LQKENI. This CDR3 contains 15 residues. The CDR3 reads CASSPRQSGNTEAFF. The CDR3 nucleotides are TGTGCCAGCTCACCCCGGCAGAGTGGGAACACTGAAGCTTTCTTT.

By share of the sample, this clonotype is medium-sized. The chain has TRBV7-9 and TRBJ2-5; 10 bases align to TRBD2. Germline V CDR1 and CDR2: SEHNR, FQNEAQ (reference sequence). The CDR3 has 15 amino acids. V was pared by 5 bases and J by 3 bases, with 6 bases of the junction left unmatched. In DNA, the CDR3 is TGTGCCAGCAGCATATCGGGACTAGCGAAAGAGACCCAGTACTTC. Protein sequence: CASSISGLAKETQYF.

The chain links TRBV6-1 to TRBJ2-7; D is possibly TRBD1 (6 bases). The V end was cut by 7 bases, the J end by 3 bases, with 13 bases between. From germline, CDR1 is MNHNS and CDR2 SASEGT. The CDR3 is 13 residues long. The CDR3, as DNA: TGTGCCAGCACCCCGGGACATAACTACGAGCAGTACTTC. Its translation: CASTPGHNYEQYF.

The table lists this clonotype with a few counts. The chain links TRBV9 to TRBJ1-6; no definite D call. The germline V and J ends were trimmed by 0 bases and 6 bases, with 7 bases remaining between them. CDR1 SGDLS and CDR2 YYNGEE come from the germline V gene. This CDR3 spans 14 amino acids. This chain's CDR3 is CASSVGMGNSPLHF. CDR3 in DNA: TGTGCCAGCAGCGTAGGAATGGGTAATTCACCCCTCCACTTT. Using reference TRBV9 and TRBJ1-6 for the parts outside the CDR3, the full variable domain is DSGVTQTPKHLITATGQRVTLRCSPRSGDLSVYWYQQSLDQGLQFLIQYYNGEERAKGNILERFSAQQFPDLHSELNLSSLELGDSALYFCASSVGMGNSPLHFGNGTRLTVT.

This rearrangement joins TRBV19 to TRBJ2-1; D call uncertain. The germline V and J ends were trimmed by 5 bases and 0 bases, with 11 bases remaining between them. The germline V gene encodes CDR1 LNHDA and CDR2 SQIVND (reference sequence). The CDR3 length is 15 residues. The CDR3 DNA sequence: TGTGCCAGTAGTCTTTCTGTGAGCTCCTACAATGAGCAGTTCTTC. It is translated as CASSLSVSSYNEQFF.

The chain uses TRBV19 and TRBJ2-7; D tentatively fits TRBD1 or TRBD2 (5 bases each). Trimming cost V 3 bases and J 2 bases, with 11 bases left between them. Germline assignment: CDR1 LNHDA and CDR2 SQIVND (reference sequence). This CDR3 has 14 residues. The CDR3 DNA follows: TGTGCCAGTAGTATTCGAGGGGTCGCCTACGAGCAGTACTTC. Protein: CASSIRGVAYEQYF.

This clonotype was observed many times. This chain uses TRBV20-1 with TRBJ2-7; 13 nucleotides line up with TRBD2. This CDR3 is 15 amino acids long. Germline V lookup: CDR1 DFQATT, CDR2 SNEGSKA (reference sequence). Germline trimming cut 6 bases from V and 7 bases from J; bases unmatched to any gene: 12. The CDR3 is CSAPGLAGAPGEQYF. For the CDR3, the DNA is TGCAGTGCCCCCGGACTAGCGGGAGCCCCAGGGGAGCAGTACTTC.

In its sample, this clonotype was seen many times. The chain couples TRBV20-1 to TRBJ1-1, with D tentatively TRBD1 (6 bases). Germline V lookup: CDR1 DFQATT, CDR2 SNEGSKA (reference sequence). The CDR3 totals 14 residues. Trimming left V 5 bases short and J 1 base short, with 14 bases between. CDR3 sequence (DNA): TGCAGTGCTTTCCCGACGACAGGGAACACTGAAGCTTTCTTT. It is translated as CSAFPTTGNTEAFF.

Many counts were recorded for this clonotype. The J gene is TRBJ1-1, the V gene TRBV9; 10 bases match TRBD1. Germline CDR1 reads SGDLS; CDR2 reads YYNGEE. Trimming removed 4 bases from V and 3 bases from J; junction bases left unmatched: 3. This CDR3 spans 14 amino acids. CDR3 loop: CASSPGTGDTEAFF. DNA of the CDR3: TGTGCCAGCAGCCCGGGGACAGGGGACACTGAAGCTTTCTTT.

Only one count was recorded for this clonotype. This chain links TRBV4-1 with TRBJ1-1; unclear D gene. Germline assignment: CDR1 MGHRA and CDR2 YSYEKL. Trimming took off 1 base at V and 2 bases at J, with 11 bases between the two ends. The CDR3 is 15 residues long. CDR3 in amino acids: CASSQVVRPNTEAFF. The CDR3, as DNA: TGCGCCAGCAGCCAAGTGGTTAGGCCTAACACTGAAGCTTTCTTT.

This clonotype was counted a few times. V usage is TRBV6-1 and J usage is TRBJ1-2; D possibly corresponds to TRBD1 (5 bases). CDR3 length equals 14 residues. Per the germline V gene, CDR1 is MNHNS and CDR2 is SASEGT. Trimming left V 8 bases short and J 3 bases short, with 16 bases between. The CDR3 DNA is TGTGCCAGCGGGGGACTTAGATCCCACTATGGCTACACCTTC. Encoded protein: CASGGLRSHYGYTF.

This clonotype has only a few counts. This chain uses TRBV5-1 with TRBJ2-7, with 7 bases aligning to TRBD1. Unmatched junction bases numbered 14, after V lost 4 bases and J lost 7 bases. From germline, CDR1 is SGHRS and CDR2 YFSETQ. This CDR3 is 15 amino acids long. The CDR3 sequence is CASSRDSLPEGEQYF. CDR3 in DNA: TGCGCCAGCAGCAGGGACAGCCTCCCTGAAGGAGAGCAGTACTTC.

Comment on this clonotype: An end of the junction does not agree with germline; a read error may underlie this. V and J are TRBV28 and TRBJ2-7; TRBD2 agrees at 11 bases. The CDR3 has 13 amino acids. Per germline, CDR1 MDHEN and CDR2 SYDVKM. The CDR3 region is CASSQTTSGSVYF. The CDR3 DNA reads TGCGCCAGCAGCCAAACCACTAGCGGGAGTGTGTACTTC.

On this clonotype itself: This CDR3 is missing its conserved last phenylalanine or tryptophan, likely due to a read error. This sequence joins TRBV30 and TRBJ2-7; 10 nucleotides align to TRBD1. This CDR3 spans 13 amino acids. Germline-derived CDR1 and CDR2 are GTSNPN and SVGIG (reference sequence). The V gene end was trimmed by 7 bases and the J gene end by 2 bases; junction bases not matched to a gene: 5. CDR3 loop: CAFTGQGPYEQYS. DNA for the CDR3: TGTGCCTTTACGGGACAGGGGCCCTACGAGCAGTACTCC.

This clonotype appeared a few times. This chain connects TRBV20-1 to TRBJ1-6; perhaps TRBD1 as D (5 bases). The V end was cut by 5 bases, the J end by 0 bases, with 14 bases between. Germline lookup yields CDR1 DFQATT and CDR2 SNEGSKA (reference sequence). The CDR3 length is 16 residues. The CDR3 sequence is CSAGGGLSSYNSPLHF. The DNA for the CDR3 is TGCAGTGCTGGGGGAGGCCTCAGCTCCTATAATTCACCCCTCCACTTT.

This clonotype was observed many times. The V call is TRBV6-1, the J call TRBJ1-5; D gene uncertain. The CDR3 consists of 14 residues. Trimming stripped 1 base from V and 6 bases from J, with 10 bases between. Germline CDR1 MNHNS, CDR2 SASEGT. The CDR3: CASSEGGFGQPQHF. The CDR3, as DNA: TGTGCCAGCAGTGAAGGTGGGTTCGGTCAGCCCCAGCATTTT.

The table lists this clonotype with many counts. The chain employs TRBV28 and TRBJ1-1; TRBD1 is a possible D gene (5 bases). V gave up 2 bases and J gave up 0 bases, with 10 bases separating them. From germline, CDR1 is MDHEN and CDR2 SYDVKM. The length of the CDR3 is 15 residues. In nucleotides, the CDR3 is TGTGCCAGCAGTTTAACGGCAGGGATGAACACTGAAGCTTTCTTT. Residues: CASSLTAGMNTEAFF.

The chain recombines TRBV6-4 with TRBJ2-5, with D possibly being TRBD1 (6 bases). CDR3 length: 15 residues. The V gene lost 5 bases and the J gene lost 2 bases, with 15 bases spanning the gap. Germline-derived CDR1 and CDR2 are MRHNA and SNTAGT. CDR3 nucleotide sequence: TGTGCCAGCAGTTACCTCGGACAGAGTCAAGAGACCCAGTACTTC. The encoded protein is CASSYLGQSQETQYF.